Described below is a single T cell receptor beta chain sequence and its context. What it binds is unknown. At one end the junction does not follow the germline gene, possibly because of a read error. The data originate from a study of T cells in localized non-small cell lung cancer. Study-level findings and limits: In adjacent lung, a median roughly 60 of the top 100 tumor clones were found. Clonality peaked in uninvolved adjacent lung rather than tumor. The study linked higher blood T cell density to longer overall survival. The study sequenced only one region of the tumor. As a result, intratumor heterogeneity could not be excluded and remains possible.

Germline CDR1 and CDR2: LNHDA and SQIVND (reference sequence). This CDR3 has 15 residues. Produced via immunoSEQ multiplex PCR; TCRdb's table is partial and in-frame only. Of about 11,000 clones in the sample, over 90% are singletons; the top ten hold 12% to 15%. The J gene is TRBJ1-2, the V gene TRBV19, with D perhaps matching TRBD1 (5 bases). The sequence was collected from a male donor older than 55 with stage III lung adenocarcinoma. The sample in question was peripheral blood, obtained before any cancer treatment. The CDR3 coding sequence is TGTGCCAGTAGTGTAGACGGCAGGGATACCTATGGCTACACCTTC. Its protein is CASSVDGRDTYGYTF.